The source of this TCR beta chain is a study of response to subunit inactivated influenza vaccine. The study's findings and limits: Few additional T cells are recruited per seasonal influenza vaccination, authors suggested.

With regard to this clonotype: Antigen unknown.

MiXCR, run by TCRdb on the RT-PCR reads, gives a single entry per CDR3 protein. The data show 450,000 to 700,000 distinct CDR3 sequences, about 14% seen once. V lost 2 bases, J lost 0 bases, and 7 bases stayed unmatched. Germline loops: CDR1 MNHEY, CDR2 SVGAGI. The CDR3 is 16 amino acids. This receptor was obtained from a man in his fifties or sixties who received an inactivated influenza vaccine. The chain has TRBV6-5 and TRBJ2-7, with 7 bases aligning to TRBD1. This material consisted of PBMCs from blood, taken 11 to 12 days after vaccination. The CDR3 sequence is CASSYVAGGTSYEQYF. DNA for the CDR3: TGTGCCAGCAGTTACGTTGCAGGGGGAACCTCCTACGAGCAGTACTTC.